This T cell receptor (beta chain) came from a study of shared clonotypes between healthy human individuals. The study, taken as a whole, reports: Limited genetic and exposure-history diversity came from having few donors.

Sequencing used immunoSEQ multiplex PCR; TCRdb keeps in-frame clones, though not all of them. The table has about 99,000 clones, over 40% seen once. A word on this clone: No antigen is known for it.

Per germline, CDR1 SQVTM and CDR2 ANQGSEA. V shed 4 bases, J shed 5 bases, and the junction held 4 bases outside the gene matches. This CDR3 has 13 amino acids. This clonotype was obtained from a woman in her thirties or forties in good health. Some clones in this sample may be carry-over from other donors' samples. V usage is TRBV29-1 and J usage is TRBJ2-7; 11 bases map to TRBD2. The sample consisted of PBMCs. In DNA form, the CDR3 reads TGCAGCGTTGTCACTAGCGGGAGCCACGAGCAGTACTTC. It translates to CSVVTSGSHEQYF.